This T cell receptor (beta chain) derives from a study of shared clonotypes between healthy human individuals. Data came from immunoSEQ multiplex PCR; TCRdb stores just in-frame clones and leaves some out. The table includes more than 1.2 million clones, around 98.5% detected once. The germline V and J ends were trimmed by 2 bases and 3 bases, with 8 bases remaining between them. CDR1 MNHEY and CDR2 SMNVEV come from the germline V gene (reference sequence). This CDR3 comprises 13 residues. This rearrangement joins TRBV27 to TRBJ2-7; D remains unclear. The receptor was isolated from a man aged 30-40 years in good health. Sequencing used naive CD4+ T cells sorted from blood. The subset here: CD45RA+ positively selected. Here the CDR3 reads CASSLRPDYEQYF. Written as DNA, the CDR3 is TGTGCCAGCAGTTTACGCCCGGACTACGAGCAGTACTTC.